Each of the 10 T cell receptor beta chains below was sequenced from the same sample in a study of blood T cells in healthy people across ages. The authors ran a second PCR of about 6 to 12 cycles using a sample-barcoded 5' primer and a J-beta primer mix. TCRdb re-called the 5' RACE reads with MiXCR, one entry per CDR3 protein. The sample records 870,000 or so distinct CDR3 sequences, less than 35% being singletons. Sequences were obtained from blood. The receptors shown here come from a woman aged 80 or over in good health.

This sequence joins TRBV30 and TRBJ2-5, with a weak D call TRBD1 (6 bases). The J call is uncertain, as TRBJ2-7 better fits the DNA end. In germline, CDR1 is GTSNPN, CDR2 SVGIG (reference sequence). This CDR3 comprises 12 residues. This CDR3 is CACSRGNYEQYF. CDR3 nucleotides: TGTGCCTGTAGTAGGGGGAACTACGAGCAGTACTTC.

The chain has TRBV28 and TRBJ2-5; the D call may be TRBD1 or TRBD2 (5 bases each). The DNA matches TRBJ2-7 better at its end, which makes the J call doubtful. CDR1 and CDR2 from the germline V gene are MDHEN and SYDVKM. The CDR3 has 17 amino acids. The CDR3 region is CASTLDSSLTGNCEQYF. CDR3 DNA sequence: TGTGCCAGCACCCTAGACAGTTCTCTTACGGGGAACTGCGAGCAGTACTTC.

In its sample, this clonotype was seen many times. V gene TRBV20-1 combines with J gene TRBJ2-5; 9 bases fit TRBD1. J lost 3 bases, V lost 1 base, and 9 bases had no gene match. There are 16 residues in the CDR3. The germline V gene encodes CDR1 DFQATT and CDR2 SNEGSKA (reference sequence). The CDR3 DNA follows: TGCAGTGCTAGAGGGAGGCCCGGGACAGGGAAAGAGACCCAGTACTTC. Protein sequence: CSARGRPGTGKETQYF.

The J gene is TRBJ2-2, the V gene TRBV29-1; 7 bases match TRBD1. CDR1 is SQVTM and CDR2 is ANQGSEA in the germline V gene. The V segment lost 6 bases and the J segment 2 bases; nucleotides outside the gene matches: 9. This CDR3 comprises 15 residues. CDR3: CSVTSGTDNTGELFF. CDR3 nucleotides: TGCAGCGTCACATCGGGGACAGATAACACCGGGGAGCTGTTTTTT.

This clonotype was picked up many times. The chain links TRBV6-2 or TRBV6-3 to TRBJ2-7; TRBD1 matches 10 bases. Germline V CDR1 and CDR2: MNHEY, SVGEGT. V lost 5 bases, J lost 7 bases, and 14 bases stayed unmatched. The CDR3 covers 16 residues. The CDR3, as DNA: TGTGCCAGCAGTCCTCACCGGGACAGGGGACTCGGTGAGCAGTACTTC. It is translated as CASSPHRDRGLGEQYF.

V is TRBV20-1 and J is TRBJ1-2, with a tentative D call TRBD1 (5 bases). Per germline, CDR1 DFQATT and CDR2 SNEGSKA (reference sequence). The length of the CDR3 is 13 residues. V shed 5 bases and J shed 5 bases, with 15 bases lying between them. This CDR3 is CSASQGSRYGYTF. DNA of the CDR3: TGCAGTGCTTCCCAGGGTTCGCGGTATGGCTACACCTTC.

A remark on this clonotype: Given a much more abundant clone one base away, this may be a read error. V usage is TRBV4-1 and J usage is TRBJ1-2, with 11 bases that match TRBD1. This CDR3 has 15 amino acids. Germline V CDR1 and CDR2: MGHRA, YSYEKL. CDR3 bases: TGCGTCAGCAGCCAAGGCGGGACAGGGGGTTATGGCTACACCTTC. This encodes CVSSQGGTGGYGYTF.

This clonotype appeared a few times. This chain connects TRBV20-1 to TRBJ1-1; 9 bases agree with TRBD1. The junction had 6 bases not matched to a gene; V was cut back by 0 bases and J by 1 base. Germline V gene sequence: CDR1 DFQATT, CDR2 SNEGSKA (reference sequence). This CDR3 spans 16 amino acids. CDR3: CSARDKGQGKNTEAFF. As DNA, the CDR3 is TGCAGTGCTAGAGATAAAGGACAGGGGAAGAACACTGAAGCTTTCTTT.

This clonotype turned up a few times. This may be a read error, as it is one base from a much larger clone. This chain joins TRBV7-9 and TRBJ1-1, with D maybe TRBD1 (5 bases). Trimming took 1 base from V and 6 from J, leaving 9 bases between them. Germline values: CDR1 SEHNR, CDR2 FQNEAQ (reference sequence). The CDR3 is made up of 13 amino acids. This CDR3 is CASSLDRRAEAFF. The CDR3 region has the DNA TGTGCCAGCAGCTTAGACCGCAGGGCTGAAGCTTTCTTT.

On this clonotype itself: A read error is possible here, since a much larger clone lies one base away. V is TRBV7-9 and J is TRBJ2-7; 9 bases are a match to TRBD1. CDR1 SEHNR and CDR2 FQNEAQ come from the germline V gene (reference sequence). The CDR3 has 15 residues. The trim removed 5 bases at V and 7 bases at J, leaving 12 bases unmatched. DNA for the CDR3: TGTGCCAGCAGCAAAACAGGGGGCGCGGACAATGAGCAGTACTTC. As protein: CASSKTGGADNEQYF.